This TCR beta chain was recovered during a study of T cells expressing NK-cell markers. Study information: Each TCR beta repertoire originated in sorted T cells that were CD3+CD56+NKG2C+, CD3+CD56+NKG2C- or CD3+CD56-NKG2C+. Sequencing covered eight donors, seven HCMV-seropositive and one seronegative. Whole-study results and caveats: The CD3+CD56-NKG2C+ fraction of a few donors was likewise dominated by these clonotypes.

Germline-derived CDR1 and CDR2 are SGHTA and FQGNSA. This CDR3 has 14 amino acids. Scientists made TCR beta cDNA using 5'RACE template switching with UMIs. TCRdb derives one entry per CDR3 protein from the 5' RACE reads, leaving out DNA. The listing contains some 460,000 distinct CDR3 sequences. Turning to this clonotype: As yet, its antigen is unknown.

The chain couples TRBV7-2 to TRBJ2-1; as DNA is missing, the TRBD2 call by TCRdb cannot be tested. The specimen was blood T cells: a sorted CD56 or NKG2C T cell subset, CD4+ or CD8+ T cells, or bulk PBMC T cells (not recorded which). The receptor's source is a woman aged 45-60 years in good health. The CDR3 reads CASSPGTGYNEQFF. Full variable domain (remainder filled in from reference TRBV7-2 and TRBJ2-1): GAGVSQSPSNKVTEKGKDVELRCDPISGHTALYWYRQSLGQGLEFLIYFQGNSAPDKSGLPSDRFSAERTGGSVSTLTIQRTQQEDSAVYLCASSPGTGYNEQFFGPGTRLTVL.